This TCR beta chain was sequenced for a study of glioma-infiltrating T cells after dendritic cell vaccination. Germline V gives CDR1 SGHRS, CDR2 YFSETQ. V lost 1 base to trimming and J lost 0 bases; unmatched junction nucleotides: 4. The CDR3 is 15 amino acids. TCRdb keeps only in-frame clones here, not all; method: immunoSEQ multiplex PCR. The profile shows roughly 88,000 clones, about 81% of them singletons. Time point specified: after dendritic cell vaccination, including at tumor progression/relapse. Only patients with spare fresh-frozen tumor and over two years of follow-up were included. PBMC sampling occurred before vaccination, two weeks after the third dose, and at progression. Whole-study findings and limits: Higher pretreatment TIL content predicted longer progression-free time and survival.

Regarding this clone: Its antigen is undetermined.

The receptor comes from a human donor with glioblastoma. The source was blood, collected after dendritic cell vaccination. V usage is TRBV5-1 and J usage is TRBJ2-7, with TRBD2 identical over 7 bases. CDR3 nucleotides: TGCGCCAGCAGCTTGTACGGGGGGAACTCCTACGAGCAGTACTTC. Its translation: CASSLYGGNSYEQYF.